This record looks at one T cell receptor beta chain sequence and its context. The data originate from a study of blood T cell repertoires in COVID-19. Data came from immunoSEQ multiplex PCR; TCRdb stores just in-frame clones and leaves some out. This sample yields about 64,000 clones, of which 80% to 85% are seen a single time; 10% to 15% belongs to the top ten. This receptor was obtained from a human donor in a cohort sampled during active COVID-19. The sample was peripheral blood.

The DNA of the CDR3 is TGTGCCAGCAGCTTAGTCCCGGGGAGCGGGACTGTCCGGGAGCTGTTTTTT. It translates to CASSLVPGSGTVRELFF. This rearrangement joins TRBV11-2 to TRBJ2-2; 7 bases fit TRBD2. Looked up from germline, CDR1 is SGHAT and CDR2 is FQNNGV. The CDR3 is made up of 17 amino acids. Trimming removed 1 base from V and 9 bases from J; junction bases left unmatched: 14.